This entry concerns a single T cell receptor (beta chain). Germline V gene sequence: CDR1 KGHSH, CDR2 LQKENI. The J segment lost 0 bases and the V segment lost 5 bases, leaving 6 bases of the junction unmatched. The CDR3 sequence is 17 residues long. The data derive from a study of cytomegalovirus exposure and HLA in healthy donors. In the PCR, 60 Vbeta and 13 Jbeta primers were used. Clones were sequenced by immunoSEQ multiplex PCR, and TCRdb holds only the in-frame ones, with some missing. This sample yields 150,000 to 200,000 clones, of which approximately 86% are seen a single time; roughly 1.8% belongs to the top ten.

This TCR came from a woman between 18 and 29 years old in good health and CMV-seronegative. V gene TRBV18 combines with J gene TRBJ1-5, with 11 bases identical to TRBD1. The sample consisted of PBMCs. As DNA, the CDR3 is TGTGCCAGCTCAGCCGGGACAGGGGGAGGTAGCAATCAGCCCCAGCATTTT. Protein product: CASSAGTGGGSNQPQHF.